The source of this T cell receptor beta chain is a study of blood T cell repertoires in COVID-19. Original processing methods: By means of reference gene primer amplification, nucleated cell counts were estimated. The method was immunoSEQ multiplex PCR; TCRdb's version includes in-frame clones alone and lacks a portion of them. From that table come the V and J calls and clone size; the DNA was used to work out D and trimming. This table has 55,000 to 75,000 clones, approximately 84% appearing once. Germline V gene data show CDR1 as SGHDT and CDR2 as YYEEEE. Trimming cost V 3 bases and J 3 bases; bases outside gene matches: 13. The length of the CDR3 is 18 residues.

The clonotype comes from a man older than 75 with COVID-19, enrolled during active disease. The chain joins TRBV5-6 to TRBJ1-2; TRBD1 aligns across 11 bases. Material: peripheral blood. In DNA form, the CDR3 reads TGTGCCAGCAGCTCCCTCGGGACAGGGGGGCTAGACCACTATGGCTACACCTTC. Amino acids: CASSSLGTGGLDHYGYTF.